One sample yielded the 23 T cell receptor beta chains listed below, sequenced in a study of cytomegalovirus exposure and HLA in healthy donors. A multiplex PCR was run with 60 Vbeta primers and 13 Jbeta primers. Libraries were prepared by immunoSEQ multiplex PCR; TCRdb keeps only in-frame clonotypes and omits some of them. In the table there are about 150,000 clones, less than 80% of which are singletons. Sequencing was carried out using PBMCs. These receptors were taken from a man under 40 in good health and CMV-seronegative.

V usage is TRBV5-4 and J usage is TRBJ2-1, with TRBD1 as a possible D gene (6 bases). The CDR3 is made up of 15 amino acids. Germline CDR1 reads SGHNT; CDR2 reads YYREEE (reference sequence). V lost 4 bases and J lost 0, with 11 bases in between. CDR3 nucleotide sequence: TGTGCCAGCAGCGACGGACAGAGCTCCTACAATGAGCAGTTCTTC. Protein sequence: CASSDGQSSYNEQFF.

The chain uses TRBV28 and TRBJ2-7, with 7 bases identical to TRBD1. The CDR3 is made up of 14 amino acids. Germline V gene lookup returns CDR1 MDHEN and CDR2 SYDVKM. After removal of 6 bases from V and 2 bases from J, the junction contained 7 bases not matched to a gene. The CDR3 region is CASSSGQIPYEQYF. In DNA, the CDR3 is TGTGCCAGCAGCTCGGGACAGATACCCTACGAGCAGTACTTC.

This clone has just one count. This CDR3 is CASSKQGAGTEAFF. The CDR3 DNA is TGTGCCAGCTCAAAACAGGGGGCGGGCACTGAAGCTTTCTTT. This chain joins TRBV18 and TRBJ1-1; 9 nucleotides match TRBD1. CDR1 KGHSH and CDR2 LQKENI come from the germline V gene. J gave up 4 bases and V 5 bases, and 5 bases lay outside the gene matches. CDR3 length equals 14 residues.

This clone was detected only a few times. This chain links TRBV6-5 with TRBJ1-2; 9 nucleotides agree with TRBD1. The CDR3 has 13 residues. CDR1 and CDR2 from the germline V gene are MNHEY and SVGAGI. V lost 6 bases, J lost 4 bases, and 3 bases stayed unmatched. This CDR3 reads CASSDRGAYGYTF. The CDR3 bases are TGTGCCAGCAGCGACAGGGGGGCCTATGGCTACACCTTC.

The V gene is TRBV6-1, the J gene TRBJ2-7, with D tentatively TRBD2 (6 bases). Germline-derived CDR1 and CDR2 are MNHNS and SASEGT. V lost 2 bases and J 0 bases, leaving 11 bases between the germline ends. The CDR3 spans 15 residues. CDR3 in DNA: TGTGCCAGCAGTGAACAAAGGGGAGGCTCCTACGAGCAGTACTTC. This translates into CASSEQRGGSYEQYF.

The genes are TRBV7-2 and TRBJ1-2; 9 bases are a match to TRBD1. Per the germline V gene, CDR1 is SGHTA and CDR2 is FQGNSA. Trimming at V came to 5 bases and at J to 4 bases, leaving 8 bases not matched to a gene. This CDR3 has 15 amino acids. Here the CDR3 reads CASSLTGGSGYGYTF. CDR3 DNA: TGTGCCAGCAGCCTCACAGGGGGCTCGGGCTATGGCTACACCTTC.

The CDR3 sequence: CASSFANTGELFF. CDR3 DNA: TGTGCCAGCAGCTTCGCGAACACCGGGGAGCTGTTTTTT. The rearrangement joins TRBV11-3 to TRBJ2-2; no firm D call. The CDR3 loop spans 13 amino acids. V lost 3 bases and J 0 bases, leaving 2 bases between the germline ends. Germline V lookup: CDR1 SGHNT, CDR2 YENEEA.

This clone was recorded a few times. The chain combines TRBV27 with TRBJ2-7, with 7 bases that match TRBD2. V trimming: 4 bases; J trimming: 2 bases; junction bases outside the gene matches: 5. The CDR3 totals 14 residues. CDR1 is MNHEY, CDR2 SMNVEV, per germline (reference sequence). The CDR3 DNA sequence: TGTGCCAGCAGTTCTGGGGGGGGGACCTACGAGCAGTACTTC. Residues: CASSSGGGTYEQYF.

This chain connects TRBV7-3 to TRBJ2-7, with 9 bases aligning to TRBD2. The CDR3 is 19 residues long. The junction had 14 bases not matched to a gene; V was cut back by 2 bases and J by 0 bases. CDR1 and CDR2 from the germline V gene are SGHTA and FQGTGA. CDR3 sequence: CASSLAGSRVAGDSYEQYF. The CDR3 nucleotides read TGTGCCAGCAGCTTAGCGGGCTCCCGGGTAGCGGGGGACTCCTACGAGCAGTACTTC.

The rearrangement uses TRBV14 and TRBJ1-2; D not certain. From germline, CDR1 is SGHDN and CDR2 FVKESK. The CDR3 has 14 amino acids. The ends were cut back, 0 bases at V and 5 bases at J, with 10 bases in the middle. CDR3: CASSQDTSAYGYTF. CDR3 nucleotide sequence: TGTGCCAGCAGCCAAGATACGTCAGCGTATGGCTACACCTTC.

This clone was recorded a few times. The rearrangement uses TRBV27 and TRBJ2-5; 14 bases match TRBD2. In germline, CDR1 is MNHEY, CDR2 SMNVEV (reference sequence). Germline trimming cut 5 bases from V and 3 bases from J; bases unmatched to any gene: 17. The CDR3 is 20 residues long. Written as DNA, the CDR3 is TGTGCCAGCAGTCAGTACCTCCCTGTTCGGACTAGCGGGGGGAAAGAGACCCAGTACTTC. Encoded protein: CASSQYLPVRTSGGKETQYF.

The chain links TRBV7-2 to TRBJ2-5, with 7 bases lining up with TRBD1. The assigned J gene may be wrong: the sequence end matches TRBJ2-7 better. This CDR3 spans 15 amino acids. The germline V gene encodes CDR1 SGHTA and CDR2 FQGNSA. The CDR3 sequence: CASSRTGISSYEQYF. CDR3 DNA sequence: TGTGCCAGCAGCCGGACAGGTATTAGCTCCTACGAGCAGTACTTC.

This clone was detected a few times. V is TRBV28 and J is TRBJ2-7; a weak D match, TRBD1 (5 bases). Trimming left V 2 bases short and J 6 bases short, with 8 bases between. This CDR3 spans 12 amino acids. Germline CDR1 is MDHEN and CDR2 is SYDVKM. The CDR3 coding sequence is TGTGCCAGCAGTTTAGGGGCCGTCGAGCAGTACTTC. As protein: CASSLGAVEQYF.

J is TRBJ2-7 and V is TRBV5-1; D might be TRBD2 (7 bases). Germline CDR1 is SGHRS and CDR2 is YFSETQ. V shed 1 base and J shed 4 bases, with 15 bases lying between them. The CDR3 has 15 amino acids. The CDR3: CASSLQAGEGYEQYF. In DNA form, the CDR3 reads TGCGCCAGCAGCTTGCAAGCAGGGGAGGGGTACGAGCAGTACTTC.

This sequence joins TRBV6-6 and TRBJ1-2, with D perhaps TRBD1 (5 bases). V was pared by 1 base and J by 2 bases, with 8 bases between. There are 14 residues in the CDR3. Looked up from germline, CDR1 is MNHNY and CDR2 is SVGAGI (reference sequence). The CDR3 is CASSYYPGNYGYTF. Written as DNA, the CDR3 is TGTGCCAGCAGTTACTACCCAGGGAACTATGGCTACACCTTC.

The chain is built from TRBV14 and TRBJ1-6, with D uncertain. The V gene lost 1 base and the J gene lost 11 bases, with 12 bases spanning the gap. This CDR3 region has 14 residues. The V gene's germline CDR1 is SGHDN and CDR2 FVKESK. In DNA form, the CDR3 reads TGTGCCAGCAGCCAAGGGGGAGGGAAACCACCCCTCCACTTT. The encoded protein is CASSQGGGKPPLHF.

This clone was recorded once. The V gene is TRBV5-6, the J gene TRBJ1-2; TRBD1 matches 7 bases. J lost 0 bases, V lost 6 bases, and 8 bases had no gene match. CDR3 size: 15 residues. Germline CDR1 reads SGHDT; CDR2 reads YYEEEE. CDR3 protein: CASTLTGTPNYGYTF. CDR3 in DNA: TGTGCCAGCACCCTGACAGGGACTCCTAACTATGGCTACACCTTC.

The CDR3 region is CASKGDRLFYEQYF. As DNA, the CDR3 is TGTGCCAGCAAGGGGGACAGGCTATTCTACGAGCAGTACTTC. This chain uses TRBV11-2 with TRBJ2-7, with 8 bases identical to TRBD1. This CDR3 has 14 amino acids. The germline CDR1 and CDR2 sequences are SGHAT and FQNNGV. The V segment lost 7 bases and the J segment 3 bases; nucleotides outside the gene matches: 8. Full variable domain (missing parts from reference TRBV11-2 and TRBJ2-7): EAGVAQSPRYKIIEKRQSVAFWCNPISGHATLYWYQQILGQGPKLLIQFQNNGVVDDSQLPKDRFSAERLKGVDSTLKIQPAKLEDSAVYLCASKGDRLFYEQYFGPGTRLTVT.

The rearrangement links TRBV30 to TRBJ2-1; 10 bases are a match to TRBD2. Germline values: CDR1 GTSNPN, CDR2 SVGIG (reference sequence). The V gene end was trimmed by 3 bases and the J gene end by 8 bases; junction bases not matched to a gene: 7. This CDR3 spans 14 amino acids. The CDR3 bases are TGTGCCTGGAGACGTAGCGGGGGGCTCGATGAGCAGTTCTTC. It encodes CAWRRSGGLDEQFF.

The V call is TRBV6-1, the J call TRBJ1-5; D is possibly TRBD1 (6 bases). The CDR3 extends over 15 amino acids. Trimming removed 2 bases at V and 5 bases at J, with 13 bases between. Per germline, CDR1 MNHNS and CDR2 SASEGT. The CDR3 coding sequence is TGTGCCAGCAGTGAACCCACAGGGAATCATCAGCCCCAGCATTTT. Amino acid sequence: CASSEPTGNHQPQHF.

This clone was seen more than once but under ten times. The chain is built from TRBV7-8 and TRBJ2-7; 8 bases match TRBD1. The J segment lost 2 bases and the V segment lost 5 bases, leaving 8 bases of the junction unmatched. Per germline, CDR1 SGHVS and CDR2 FQNEAQ. This CDR3 is built from 15 residues. In DNA form, the CDR3 reads TGTGCCAGCAGCCCGCGGGACAGGCTGACCTACGAGCAGTACTTC. It encodes CASSPRDRLTYEQYF.

The chain employs TRBV30 and TRBJ1-2; weak D call: TRBD1 (5 bases). Per the germline V gene, CDR1 is GTSNPN and CDR2 is SVGIG (reference sequence). This CDR3 has 15 amino acids. Trimming stripped 8 bases from V and 5 bases from J, with 24 bases between. This chain's CDR3 is CALEDRDSETYGYTF. The DNA of the CDR3 is TGTGCCCTGGAGGACCGGGACTCTGAAACATATGGCTACACCTTC.

This rearrangement joins TRBV18 to TRBJ1-3; D uncertain. Germline V gene lookup returns CDR1 KGHSH and CDR2 LQKENI. This CDR3 is 13 amino acids long. V was shortened by 7 bases and J by 0 bases, with 7 bases between the two germline ends. The CDR3 loop is CASFFSSGNTIYF. The CDR3 DNA reads TGTGCCAGCTTTTTTAGCTCTGGAAACACCATATATTTT.